The clone carrying this T cell receptor beta chain came up many times. The antigen is undetermined. The output of every sequencing run, over 190 million TCR-beta sequences, came from 15-18 subjects. TCRdb processed the 5' RACE reads anew with MiXCR; each CDR3 protein has one entry. The sample has around 50,000 distinct CDR3 sequences; roughly 3.3% are singletons. This sample stems from a study of neurological immune-mediated disorders. Study as a whole: The study included around 35 multiple sclerosis patients, approximately 30 relapsing-remitting and 3 secondary progressive.

Study results and caveats: HTLV-1-associated myelopathy had the most TCR clonal expansion, while multiple sclerosis had the least, a level that fell below healthy controls.

This CDR3 region has 14 residues. CDR1 and CDR2 from the germline V gene are SGHRS and YFSETQ. V lost 4 bases, J lost 0 bases, and 11 bases lay in between. The sample consisted of PBMCs. This TCR was recovered from a woman aged 25 to 39 with multiple sclerosis. The genes are TRBV5-1 and TRBJ2-7, with unresolved D. CDR3 sequence reads: CASSRVASSYEQYF. CDR3 nucleotide sequence: TGCGCCAGCAGCAGGGTGGCCAGCTCCTACGAGCAGTACTTC.